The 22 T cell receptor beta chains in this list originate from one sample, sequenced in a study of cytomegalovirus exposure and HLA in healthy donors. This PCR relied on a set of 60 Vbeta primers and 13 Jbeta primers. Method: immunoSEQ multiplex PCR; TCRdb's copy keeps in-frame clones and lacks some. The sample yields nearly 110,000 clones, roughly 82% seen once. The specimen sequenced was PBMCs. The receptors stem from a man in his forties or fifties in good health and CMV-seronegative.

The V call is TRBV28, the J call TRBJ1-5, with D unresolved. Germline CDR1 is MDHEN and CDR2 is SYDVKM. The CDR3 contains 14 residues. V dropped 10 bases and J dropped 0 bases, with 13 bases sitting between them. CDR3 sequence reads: CATGGGASNQPQHF. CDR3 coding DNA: TGTGCCACCGGAGGCGGTGCTAGCAATCAGCCCCAGCATTTT. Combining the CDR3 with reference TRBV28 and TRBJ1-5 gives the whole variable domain DVKVTQSSRYLVKRTGEKVFLECVQDMDHENMFWYRQDPGLGLRLIYFSYDVKMKEKGDIPEGYSVSREKKERFSLILESASTNQTSMYLCATGGGASNQPQHFGDGTRLSIL.

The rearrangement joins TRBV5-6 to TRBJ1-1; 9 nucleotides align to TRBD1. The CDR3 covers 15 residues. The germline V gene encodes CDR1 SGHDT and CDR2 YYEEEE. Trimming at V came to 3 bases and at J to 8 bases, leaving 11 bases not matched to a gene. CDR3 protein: CASSSYRDRDFEAFF. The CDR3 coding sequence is TGTGCCAGCAGCTCTTACCGGGACAGGGACTTCGAAGCTTTCTTT.

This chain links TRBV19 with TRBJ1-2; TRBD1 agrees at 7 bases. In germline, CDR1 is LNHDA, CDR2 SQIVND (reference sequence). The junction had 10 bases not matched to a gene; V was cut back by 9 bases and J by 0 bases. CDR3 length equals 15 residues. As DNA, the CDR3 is TGTGCCAGGGGACTTTGGGACAGAGCTAACTATGGCTACACCTTC. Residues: CARGLWDRANYGYTF.

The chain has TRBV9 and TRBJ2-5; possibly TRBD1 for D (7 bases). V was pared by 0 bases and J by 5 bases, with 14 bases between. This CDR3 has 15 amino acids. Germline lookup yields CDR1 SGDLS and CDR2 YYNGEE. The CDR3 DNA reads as TGTGCCAGCAGCGTAGGGGGGGACAGTTCTGAGACCCAGTACTTC. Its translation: CASSVGGDSSETQYF.

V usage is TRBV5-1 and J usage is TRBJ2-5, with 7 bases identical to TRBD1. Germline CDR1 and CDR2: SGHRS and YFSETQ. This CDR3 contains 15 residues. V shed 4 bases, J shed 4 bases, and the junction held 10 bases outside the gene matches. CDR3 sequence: CASSIATGVRETQYF. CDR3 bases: TGCGCCAGCAGCATAGCCACAGGGGTAAGAGAGACCCAGTACTTC.

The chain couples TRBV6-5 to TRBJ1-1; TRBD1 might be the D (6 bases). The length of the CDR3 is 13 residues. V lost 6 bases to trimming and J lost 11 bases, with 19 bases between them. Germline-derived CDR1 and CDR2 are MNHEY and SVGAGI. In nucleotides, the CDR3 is TGTGCCAGCAGCCCCGACAGGTCCCGAGTGGCTTTCTTT. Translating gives CASSPDRSRVAFF.

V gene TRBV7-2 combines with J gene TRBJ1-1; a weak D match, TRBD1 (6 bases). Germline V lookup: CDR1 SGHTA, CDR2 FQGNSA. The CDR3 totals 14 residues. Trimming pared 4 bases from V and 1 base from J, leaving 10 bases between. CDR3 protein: CASSWGGANTEAFF. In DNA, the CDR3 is TGTGCCAGCAGCTGGGGGGGCGCGAACACTGAAGCTTTCTTT.

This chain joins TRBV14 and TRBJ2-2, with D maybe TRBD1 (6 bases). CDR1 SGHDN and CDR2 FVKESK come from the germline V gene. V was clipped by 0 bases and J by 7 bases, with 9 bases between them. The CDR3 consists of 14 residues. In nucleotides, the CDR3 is TGTGCCAGCAGCCAAGAACACAGGGTCGGGGAGCTGTTTTTT. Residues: CASSQEHRVGELFF.

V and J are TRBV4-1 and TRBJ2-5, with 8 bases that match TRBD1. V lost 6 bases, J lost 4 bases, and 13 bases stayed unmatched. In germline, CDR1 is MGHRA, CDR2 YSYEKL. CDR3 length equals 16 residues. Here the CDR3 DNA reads TGCGCCAGCAGTCTAGACCCAGGGGGCCTCGGAGAGACCCAGTACTTC. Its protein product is CASSLDPGGLGETQYF.

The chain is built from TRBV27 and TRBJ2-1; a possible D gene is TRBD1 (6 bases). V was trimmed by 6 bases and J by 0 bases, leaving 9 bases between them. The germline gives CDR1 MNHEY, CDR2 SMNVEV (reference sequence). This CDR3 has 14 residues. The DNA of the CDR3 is TGTGCCAGCAGGCCGACAGGCTCCTACAATGAGCAGTTCTTC. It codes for CASRPTGSYNEQFF.

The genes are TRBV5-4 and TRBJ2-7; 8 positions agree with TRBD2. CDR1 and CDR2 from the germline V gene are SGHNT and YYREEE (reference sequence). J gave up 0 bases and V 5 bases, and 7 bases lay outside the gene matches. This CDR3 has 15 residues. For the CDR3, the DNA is TGTGCCAGCAGGGACCAGCGGGGGATCTCCTACGAGCAGTACTTC. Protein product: CASRDQRGISYEQYF.

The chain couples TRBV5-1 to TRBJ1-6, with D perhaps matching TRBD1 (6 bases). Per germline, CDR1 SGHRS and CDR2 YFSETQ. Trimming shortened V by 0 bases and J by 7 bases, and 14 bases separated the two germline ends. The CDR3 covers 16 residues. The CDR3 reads CASSLGLGASNSPLHF. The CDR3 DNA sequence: TGCGCCAGCAGCTTGGGGTTGGGGGCCAGCAATTCACCCCTCCACTTT.

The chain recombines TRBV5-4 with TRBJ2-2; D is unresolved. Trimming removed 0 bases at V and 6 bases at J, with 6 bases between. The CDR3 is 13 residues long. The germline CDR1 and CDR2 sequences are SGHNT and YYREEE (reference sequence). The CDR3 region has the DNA TGTGCCAGCAGCTTGGCTAACTCCGGGGAGCTGTTTTTT. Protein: CASSLANSGELFF.

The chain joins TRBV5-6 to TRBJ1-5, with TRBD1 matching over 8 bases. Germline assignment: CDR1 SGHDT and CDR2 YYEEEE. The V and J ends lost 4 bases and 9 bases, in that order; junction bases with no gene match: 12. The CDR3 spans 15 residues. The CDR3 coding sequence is TGTGCCAGCAGCCTAGGACAGGGCCTGGGTTTGCCCCAGCATTTT. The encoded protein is CASSLGQGLGLPQHF.

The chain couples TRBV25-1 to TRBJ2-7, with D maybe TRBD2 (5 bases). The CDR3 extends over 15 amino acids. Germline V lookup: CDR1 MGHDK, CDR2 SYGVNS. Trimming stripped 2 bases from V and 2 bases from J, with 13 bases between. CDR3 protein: CASSESRTVTYEQYF. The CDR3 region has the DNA TGTGCCAGCAGTGAAAGTAGGACTGTAACCTACGAGCAGTACTTC.

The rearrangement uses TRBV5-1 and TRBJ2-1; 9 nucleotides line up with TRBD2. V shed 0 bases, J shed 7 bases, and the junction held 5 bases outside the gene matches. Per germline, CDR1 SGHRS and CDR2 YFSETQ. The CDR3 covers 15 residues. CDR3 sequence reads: CASSLDWRGGNEQFF. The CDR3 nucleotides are TGCGCCAGCAGCTTGGATTGGCGGGGGGGAAATGAGCAGTTCTTC. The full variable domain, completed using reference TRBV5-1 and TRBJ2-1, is KAGVTQTPRYLIKTRGQQVTLSCSPISGHRSVSWYQQTPGQGLQFLFEYFSETQRNKGNFPGRFSGRQFSNSRSEMNVSTLELGDSALYLCASSLDWRGGNEQFFGPGTRLTVL.

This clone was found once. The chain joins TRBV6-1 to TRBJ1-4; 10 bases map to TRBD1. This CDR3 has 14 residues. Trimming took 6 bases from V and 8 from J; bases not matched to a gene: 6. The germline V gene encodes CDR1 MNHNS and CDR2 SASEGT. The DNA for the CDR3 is TGTGCCAGCAGGAGACAGGGGGCAGGAGAAAAACTGTTTTTT. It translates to CASRRQGAGEKLFF.

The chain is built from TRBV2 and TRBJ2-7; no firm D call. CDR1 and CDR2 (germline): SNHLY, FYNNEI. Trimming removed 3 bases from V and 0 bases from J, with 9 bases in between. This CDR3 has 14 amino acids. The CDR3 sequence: CASSETSYSYEQYF. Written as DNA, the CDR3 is TGTGCCAGCAGTGAGACATCGTACTCCTACGAGCAGTACTTC.

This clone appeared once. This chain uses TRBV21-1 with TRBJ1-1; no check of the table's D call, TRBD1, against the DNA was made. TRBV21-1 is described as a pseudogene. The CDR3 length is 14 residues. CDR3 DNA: TGTGCCAGCAGCGGTAGGACAGGGACTACTGAAGCTTTCTTT. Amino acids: CASSGRTGTTEAFF.

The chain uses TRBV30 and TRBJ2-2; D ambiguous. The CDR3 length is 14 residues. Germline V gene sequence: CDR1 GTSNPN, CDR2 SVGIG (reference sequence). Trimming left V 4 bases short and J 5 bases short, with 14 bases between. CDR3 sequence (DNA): TGTGCCTGGATAGGAGCCCCGCGGACCGGGGAGCTGTTTTTT. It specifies CAWIGAPRTGELFF. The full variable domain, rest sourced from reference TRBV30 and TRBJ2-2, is SQTIHQWPATLVQPVGSPLSLECTVEGTSNPNLYWYRQAAGRGLQLLFYSVGIGQISSEVPQNLSASRPQDRQFILSSKKLLLSDSGFYLCAWIGAPRTGELFFGEGSRLTVL.

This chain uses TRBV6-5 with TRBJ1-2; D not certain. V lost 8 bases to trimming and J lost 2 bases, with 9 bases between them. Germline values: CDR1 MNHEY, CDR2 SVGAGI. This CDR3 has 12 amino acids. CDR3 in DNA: TGTGCCAGCGCGAAACGGAACTATGGCTACACCTTC. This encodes CASAKRNYGYTF.

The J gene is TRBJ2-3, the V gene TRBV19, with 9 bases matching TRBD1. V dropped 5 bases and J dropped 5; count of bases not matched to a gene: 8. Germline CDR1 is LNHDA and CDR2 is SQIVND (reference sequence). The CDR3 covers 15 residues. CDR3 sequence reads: CASSAGTGLIDTQYF. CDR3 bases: TGTGCCAGTAGTGCCGGGACAGGGTTAATAGATACGCAGTATTTT.